This T cell receptor beta chain came from a study of post-analysis software for immune sequencing data. Study-level findings and limits: For normalized Chao1 diversity, multiple sclerosis patients scored significantly lower than controls did. Comparison of patients with controls showed five TRBV segments more frequent in patients, TRBV5-6, TRBV5-1 and TRBV20-1 among them.

TCR beta cDNA libraries had unique molecular identifiers. The source material, roughly 0.85 to 10 million T cells, gave rise to 450,000 to 550,000 cDNA molecules. One entry per CDR3 protein, called by TCRdb with MiXCR from the PCR reads. The top ten hold 4.5% to 7.5% of the sample, which has more than 500,000 distinct CDR3 sequences, around 34% seen once. The CDR3 loop spans 16 amino acids. The V and J ends lost 4 bases and 5 bases respectively, with 18 bases between them. The V gene's germline CDR1 is LGHDT and CDR2 YNNKEL (reference sequence). Comment on this clonotype: Its specificity is not known.

The V and J genes are TRBV3-1 and TRBJ2-1; D is perhaps TRBD1 or TRBD2 (5 bases each). This TCR was recovered from a girl aged 2 to 17 with multiple sclerosis. Sequencing input: blood. The CDR3 protein is CASSPNRDVGNNEQFF. The CDR3 DNA reads TGTGCCAGCAGCCCTAACCGGGACGTAGGAAACAATGAGCAGTTCTTC.